This is a list of T cell receptor beta chains from one sample in a study of T cell responses to AZD1222 COVID-19 vaccine. This table comes from immunoSEQ multiplex PCR, and its TCRdb copy is limited to in-frame clones, with some not included. The sample lists about 90,000 clones, around 89% seen once, with roughly an eighth in the top ten. Sequences were derived from peripheral blood, sampled 28 days after the second AZD1222 dose. Every receptor here comes from an adult who received the AZD1222 COVID-19 vaccine. Each CDR3 is given with its conserved first and last residue. The D gene is left open where the match is weak. A row's size may be missing; if present it is once, few, many or a size class.

size: .
D: .
V: TRBV5-5
J: TRBJ2-3
CDR3: CASSHRGASTDTQYF
DNA: TGTGCCAGCAGCCATCGGGGGGCTAGCACAGATACGCAGTATTTT

size: .
D: TRBD1
V: TRBV2
J: TRBJ2-4
CDR3: CASSEAGQGEYF
DNA: TGTGCCAGCAGTGAAGCGGGACAGGGGGAGTACTTC

size: once
D: .
V: TRBV5-1
J: TRBJ2-3
CDR3: CASSLTDTQYF
DNA: TGCGCCAGCAGCTTGACAGATACGCAGTATTTT

size: .
D: .
V: TRBV7-2
J: TRBJ2-7
CDR3: CASSLGGPLSYEQYF
DNA: TGTGCCAGCAGCTTAGGTGGGCCTCTCTCCTACGAGCAGTACTTC

size: .
D: .
V: TRBV7-3
J: TRBJ2-3
CDR3: CASSFAGQDTQYF
DNA: TGTGCCAGCAGCTTTGCGGGGCAGGATACGCAGTATTTT

size: .
D: .
V: TRBV4-3
J: TRBJ1-4
CDR3: CASSQDIPGAGEKLFF
DNA: TGCGCCAGCAGCCAAGATATTCCAGGGGCGGGGGAAAAACTGTTTTTT

size: .
D: .
V: TRBV28
J: TRBJ1-5
CDR3: CASSLWQGEGNQPQHF
DNA: TGTGCCAGCAGTTTATGGCAGGGAGAGGGCAATCAGCCCCAGCATTTT

size: .
D: TRBD1
V: TRBV4-1
J: TRBJ1-2
CDR3: CASSQDEGTAYGYTF
DNA: TGCGCCAGCAGCCAAGATGAAGGGACAGCGTATGGCTACACCTTC

size: .
D: TRBD1
V: TRBV7-2
J: TRBJ1-1
CDR3: CASRGTGYMNTEAFF
DNA: TGTGCCAGCAGGGGGACAGGGTATATGAACACTGAAGCTTTCTTT

size: .
D: TRBD1
V: TRBV5-1
J: TRBJ1-6
CDR3: CASSARDSRGDSPLHF
DNA: TGCGCCAGCAGCGCCCGGGACAGTCGAGGGGATTCACCCCTCCACTTT

size: .
D: TRBD1
V: TRBV3-1/TRBV3-2
J: TRBJ1-2
CDR3: CASSRRGRGGGYTF
DNA: TGTGCCAGCAGTCGCAGGGGGCGCGGGGGTGGCTACACCTTC

size: .
D: TRBD2
V: TRBV5-1
J: TRBJ2-5
CDR3: CASSLVTGTSGGETQYF
DNA: TGCGCCAGCAGCTTGGTTACCGGGACTAGCGGGGGAGAGACCCAGTACTTC

size: few
D: .
V: TRBV5-1
J: TRBJ2-1
CDR3: CASSGQGYEQFF
DNA: TGCGCCAGCAGCGGGCAAGGGTATGAGCAGTTCTTC

size: .
D: .
V: TRBV7-8
J: TRBJ1-1
CDR3: CASSLGREVNTEAFF
DNA: TGTGCCAGCAGCTTAGGCCGGGAAGTGAACACTGAAGCTTTCTTT

size: .
D: TRBD1
V: TRBV6-5
J: TRBJ1-1
CDR3: CATRGDSLNTEAFF
DNA: TGTGCCACCCGAGGGGACAGTTTGAACACTGAAGCTTTCTTT

size: once
D: TRBD1
V: TRBV30
J: TRBJ1-3
CDR3: CAWRPGQRNTIYF
DNA: TGTGCCTGGAGACCGGGACAGCGAAACACCATATATTTT

size: .
D: .
V: TRBV3-1/TRBV3-2
J: TRBJ1-2
CDR3: CASSQVAGDYGYTF
DNA: TGTGCCAGCAGCCAAGTGGCAGGGGACTATGGCTACACCTTC

size: .
D: .
V: TRBV27
J: TRBJ2-1
CDR3: CASSSRTGRSEQFF
DNA: TGTGCCAGCAGTTCCCGGACTGGGCGGAGTGAGCAGTTCTTC

size: .
D: .
V: TRBV29-1
J: TRBJ2-7
CDR3: CSVVGSRRYEQYF
DNA: TGCAGCGTTGTGGGTAGTCGTAGGTACGAGCAGTACTTC

size: .
D: TRBD1
V: TRBV19
J: TRBJ1-1
CDR3: CASSRKSGDRGRLNTEAFF
DNA: TGTGCCAGTAGTAGGAAATCTGGGGACAGGGGGAGATTGAACACTGAAGCTTTCTTT

size: few
D: .
V: TRBV28
J: TRBJ1-6
CDR3: CASRAPGRDSYNSPLHF
DNA: TGTGCCAGCAGGGCGCCGGGCAGGGACTCCTATAATTCACCCCTCCACTTT

size: .
D: TRBD2
V: TRBV9
J: TRBJ2-5
CDR3: CARSVGASGGASETQYF
DNA: TGTGCCCGCAGCGTAGGGGCTAGCGGGGGGGCTTCGGAGACCCAGTACTTC

size: .
D: TRBD1
V: TRBV10-3
J: TRBJ1-5
CDR3: CAISESSGGPINQPQHF
DNA: TGTGCCATCAGTGAGTCCTCAGGGGGGCCGATAAATCAGCCCCAGCATTTT

size: .
D: TRBD1
V: TRBV5-5
J: TRBJ1-1
CDR3: CASSFGGRGQGRDEAFF
DNA: TGTGCCAGCAGCTTCGGGGGACGGGGACAGGGCCGGGATGAAGCTTTCTTT

size: .
D: TRBD1
V: TRBV11-1
J: TRBJ1-3
CDR3: CASGKSTGTGNTIYF
DNA: TGTGCCAGCGGGAAGTCGACAGGGACTGGAAACACCATATATTTT

size: .
D: TRBD1
V: TRBV6-5
J: TRBJ2-2
CDR3: CASSNPGTGIGELFF
DNA: TGTGCCAGCAGTAACCCCGGGACAGGGATCGGGGAGCTGTTTTTT